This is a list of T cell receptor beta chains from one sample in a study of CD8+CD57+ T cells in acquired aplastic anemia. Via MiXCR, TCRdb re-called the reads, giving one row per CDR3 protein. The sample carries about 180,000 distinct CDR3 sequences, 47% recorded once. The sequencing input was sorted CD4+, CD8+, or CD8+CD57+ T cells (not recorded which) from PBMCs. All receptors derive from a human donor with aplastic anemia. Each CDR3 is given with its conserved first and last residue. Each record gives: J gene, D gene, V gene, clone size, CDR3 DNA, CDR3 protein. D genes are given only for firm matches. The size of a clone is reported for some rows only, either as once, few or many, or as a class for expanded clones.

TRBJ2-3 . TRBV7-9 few TGTGCCAGCAGCCCGATACGCACAGATACGCAGTATTTT CASSPIRTDTQYF
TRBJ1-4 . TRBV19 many TGTGCCAGTAGTATTGGCGAAAAACTGTTTTTT CASSIGEKLFF
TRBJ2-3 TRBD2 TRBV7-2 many TGTGCCAGCAGCTTAGTCGGGGGGGCCATGGGTACGCAGTATTTT CASSLVGGAMGTQYF
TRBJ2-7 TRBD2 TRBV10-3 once TGTGCCACCGGGTGGCGGGAGTTCGGCGAGCAGTACTTC CATGWREFGEQYF
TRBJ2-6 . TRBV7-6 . TGTGCCAGCAGCTCATACGGACAGTCCTATTTAGACAACGTCCTGACTTTC CASSSYGQSYLDNVLTF
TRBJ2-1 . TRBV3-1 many TGTGCCAGCAGTCATGGTATTGAGCAGTTCTTC CASSHGIEQFF
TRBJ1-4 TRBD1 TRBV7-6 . TGTGCCAGCAGCTTAGCTCCGAATGAGGGACAGTTCTATTTT CASSLAPNEGQFYF
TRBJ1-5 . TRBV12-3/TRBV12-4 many TGTGCCAGCAGTTTAAGTTATCAGCCCCAGCATTTT CASSLSYQPQHF
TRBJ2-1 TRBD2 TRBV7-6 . TGTGCCAGCAGCTTAGAGACTAGCGGGGACTACAATGAGCAGTTCTTC CASSLETSGDYNEQFF
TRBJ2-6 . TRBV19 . TGTGCCAGTAGTTCAAGCTCTGGGGCCAACGTCCTGACTTTC CASSSSSGANVLTF
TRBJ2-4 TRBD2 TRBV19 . TGTGCCAGTAGACAGACGGGGGGGCAGGCCCTTCAGTACTTC CASRQTGGQALQYF
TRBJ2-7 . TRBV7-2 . TGTGCCAGTATGGGGGTTCACGGCGAGCAGTACTTC CASMGVHGEQYF
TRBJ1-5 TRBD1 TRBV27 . TGTGCCAGCAAGGGGACAGGGGGTACAAATCAGCCCCAGCATTTT CASKGTGGTNQPQHF
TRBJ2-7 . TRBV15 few TGTGCCACCAGCAGAGATTCGGGGGACAAGCAGTACTTC CATSRDSGDKQYF
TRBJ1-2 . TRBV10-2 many TGCGCCGTGGGGGGGCAGGGAGAGGGCGGCTACACCTTC CAVGGQGEGGYTF
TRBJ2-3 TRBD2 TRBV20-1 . TGCAGTGCTAGCGGGGGGGAGGATACGCAGTATTTT CSASGGEDTQYF
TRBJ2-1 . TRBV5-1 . TGCGCCAGCAGCGGGGTCCCAGAGAGTGAGCAGTTCTTC CASSGVPESEQFF
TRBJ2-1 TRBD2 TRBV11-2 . TGTGCCAGCAGCCCCATTTTTCCCCCTAGCGGGGGGGTCAATGAGCAGTTCTTC CASSPIFPPSGGVNEQFF
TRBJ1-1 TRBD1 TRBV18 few TGTGCCAGCTCACCGTTGGGGCAGGGGGCCAACACTGAAGCTTTCTTT CASSPLGQGANTEAFF
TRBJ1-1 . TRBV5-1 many TGCGCCAGCAGCTTGGCTGGGCAAAACACTGAAGCTTTCTTT CASSLAGQNTEAFF
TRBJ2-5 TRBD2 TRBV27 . TGTGCCAGCAGTCTAGCGGGGGGGCGGTCAGGAGAGACCCAGTACTTC CASSLAGGRSGETQYF
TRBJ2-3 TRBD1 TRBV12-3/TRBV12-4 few TGTGCCAGCAGGCCGACAGGGGGCAGGGAGTTTAGCACAGATACGCAGTATTTT CASRPTGGREFSTDTQYF
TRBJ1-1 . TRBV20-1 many TGCAGTGCAGAATTGGGGGGCTCCAACACTGAAGCTTTCTTT CSAELGGSNTEAFF
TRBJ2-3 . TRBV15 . TGTGCCACCAGCCTCGGTAGAGATACGCAGTATTTT CATSLGRDTQYF
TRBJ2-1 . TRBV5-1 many TGCGCCAGCAGCAAATCCGGGCCGGACCACAATGAGCAGTTCTTC CASSKSGPDHNEQFF
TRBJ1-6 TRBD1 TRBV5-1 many TGCGCCAGCAGCTCAGCACCGGGACAGGGAATCACACCCCTCCACTTT CASSSAPGQGITPLHF
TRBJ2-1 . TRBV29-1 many TGCAGCGTTTTTTTACTTCGGTGGAATGAGCAGTTCTTC CSVFLLRWNEQFF
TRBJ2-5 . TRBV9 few TGTGCCAGCAGCGCACGTAAAGCCGGGGTAGAGACCCAGTACTTC CASSARKAGVETQYF
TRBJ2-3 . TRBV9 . TGTGCCAGCAGCGTAGGGGATTCGGACCGCACAGATACGCAGTATTTT CASSVGDSDRTDTQYF
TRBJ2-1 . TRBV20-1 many TGCAGTGCTAGCGGACAGTTCGCCTACAATGAGCAGTTCTTC CSASGQFAYNEQFF
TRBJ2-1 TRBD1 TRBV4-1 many TGCGCCAGCAGCCAAGCGGGACAGGGTATAAGAAGGAATGAGCAGTTCTTC CASSQAGQGIRRNEQFF
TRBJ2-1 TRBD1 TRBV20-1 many TGCAGTGCTTTTGCGACAGGGATGGCCAATGAGCAGTTCTTC CSAFATGMANEQFF
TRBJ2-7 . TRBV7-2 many TGTGCCAGCAGCTTAGATTCGGGGCCCCCCTACGAGCAGTACTTC CASSLDSGPPYEQYF
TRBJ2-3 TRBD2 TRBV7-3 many TGTGCCAGCAGCTCAGCTAGCGGGGCGGGGGGTACGCAGTATTTT CASSSASGAGGTQYF
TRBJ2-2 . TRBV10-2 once TGCGGCAGCAGAAAGACAGTGGCCGACGGGGAGCTGTTTTTT CGSRKTVADGELFF
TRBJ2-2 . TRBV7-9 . TGTGCCAGCAGCTTAGATGGGGCGAACACCGGGGAGCTGTTTTTT CASSLDGANTGELFF
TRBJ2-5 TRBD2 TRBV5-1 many TGCGCCAGCAGCTTGTTGTGGACTAGCGGGGGGGAAGAGACCCAGTACTTC CASSLLWTSGGEETQYF
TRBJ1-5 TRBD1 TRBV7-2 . TGTGCCAGCAGCTTAGTAGGGACAGGGAATCAGCCCCAGCATTTT CASSLVGTGNQPQHF
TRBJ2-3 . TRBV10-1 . TGCGCCAGCAGTGACCGAGGCAACCCCACAGATACGCAGTATTTT CASSDRGNPTDTQYF
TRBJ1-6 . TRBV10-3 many TGTGCCATCAGTGAGTCCCCGGGCAGGTCCGATTCACCCCTCCACTTT CAISESPGRSDSPLHF
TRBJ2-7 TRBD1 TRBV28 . TGTGCCAGCAGTCAATCGCGACAGGGCTCCTACGAGCAGTACTTC CASSQSRQGSYEQYF
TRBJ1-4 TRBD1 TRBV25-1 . TGTGCCAGCAGTGTGGCCGGGACAGGGGCTAATGAAAAACTGTTTTTT CASSVAGTGANEKLFF
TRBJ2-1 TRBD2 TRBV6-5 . TGTGCCAGCAGTTACTCATCGGGGGGGCCATATGAGCAGTTCTTC CASSYSSGGPYEQFF
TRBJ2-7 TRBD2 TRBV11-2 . TGTGCCAGCACCGAGTGGTCCCGCCCTAGCGGGAGAGGTGAGTACGAGCAGTACTTC CASTEWSRPSGRGEYEQYF
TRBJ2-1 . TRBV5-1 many TGCGCCAGCAGCTTTGTCGACGATGAGCAGTTCTTC CASSFVDDEQFF
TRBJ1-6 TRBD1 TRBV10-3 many TGTGCCATCAGGGACAGGGGAAATCGGAATTCACCCCTCCACTTT CAIRDRGNRNSPLHF
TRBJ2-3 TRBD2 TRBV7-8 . TGTGCCAGCAGCTTGGACGGGAGGGCCGGAGATACGCAGTATTTT CASSLDGRAGDTQYF
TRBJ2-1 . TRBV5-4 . TGTGCCAGCAGCTTGGATAAAATAGTTTTAGGCGCTAATGAGCAGTTCTTC CASSLDKIVLGANEQFF
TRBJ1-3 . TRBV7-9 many TGTGCCAGCAGCTTTACGGGCCTCTCTGGAAACACCATATATTTT CASSFTGLSGNTIYF
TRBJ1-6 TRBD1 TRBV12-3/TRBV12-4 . TGTGCCAGCAGCCGACAGGGGGCTTGGGACTTT CASSRQGAWDF
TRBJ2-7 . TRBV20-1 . TGCAGTGCTAGGGGACACGAATTTTTGGAGCAGTACTTC CSARGHEFLEQYF